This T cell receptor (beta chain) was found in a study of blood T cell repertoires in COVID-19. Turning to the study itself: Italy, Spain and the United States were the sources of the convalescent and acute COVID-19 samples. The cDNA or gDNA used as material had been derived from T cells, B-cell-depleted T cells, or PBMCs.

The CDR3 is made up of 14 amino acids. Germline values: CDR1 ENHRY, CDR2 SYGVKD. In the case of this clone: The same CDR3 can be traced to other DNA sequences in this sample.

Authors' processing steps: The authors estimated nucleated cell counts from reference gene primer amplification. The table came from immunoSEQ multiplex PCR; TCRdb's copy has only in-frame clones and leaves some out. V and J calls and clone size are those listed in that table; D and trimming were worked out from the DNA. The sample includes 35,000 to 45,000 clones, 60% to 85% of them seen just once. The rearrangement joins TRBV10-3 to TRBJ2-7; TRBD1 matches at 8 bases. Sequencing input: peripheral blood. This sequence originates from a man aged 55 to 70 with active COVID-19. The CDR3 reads CAILKGQGNYEQYF. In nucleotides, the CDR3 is TGTGCTATCTTGAAAGGACAGGGAAACTACGAGCAGTACTTC.